Listed here is a single T cell receptor (beta chain). As yet, its antigen is unknown. Only in-frame clones appear in the TCRdb table, and some are missing; sequencing was by immunoSEQ multiplex PCR. The sample lists about 330,000 clones, approximately 86% occurring once. The data belong to a study of cytomegalovirus exposure and HLA in healthy donors. Study context: Later analysis reported that the approximately 110 validation repertoires shared the platform of the approximately 670 first-cohort repertoires. The study's findings and limits: Researchers counted around 170 TCR beta chains as cytomegalovirus-associated.

CDR3 length: 14 residues. V was clipped by 3 bases and J by 0 bases, with 9 bases between them. Germline V gene sequence: CDR1 SEHNR, CDR2 FQNEAQ (reference sequence). The source is a woman younger than 45 in good health and CMV-seropositive. The V gene is TRBV7-9, the J gene TRBJ2-7; D could derive from TRBD1 or TRBD2 (6 bases each). Sequences were obtained from PBMCs. The CDR3 coding sequence is TGTGCCAGCAGCTTGGGGGGCCGCTCCTACGAGCAGTACTTC. It is translated as CASSLGGRSYEQYF.